The 26 T cell receptor beta chains below were found in one sample sequenced in a study of neurological immune-mediated disorders. MiXCR, applied by TCRdb to the 5' RACE reads, yields one record per CDR3 protein. The sample has approximately 46,000 distinct CDR3 sequences; more than 8% are singletons. The sample's time point: longitudinal time-point 1 (baseline). The sample comprised PBMCs. The receptor source for this set is a woman aged 40 to 50 in good health.

This clonotype was seen repeatedly, ten times or more. CDR3 sequence reads: CASRPSVGEQYF. CDR3 sequence (DNA): TGCGCCAGCAGACCTAGCGTAGGCGAGCAGTACTTC. The chain links TRBV5-1 to TRBJ2-7; perhaps TRBD2 as D (6 bases). Per germline, CDR1 SGHRS and CDR2 YFSETQ. The CDR3 is made up of 12 amino acids. The V and J ends lost 5 bases and 6 bases respectively, with 12 bases between them.

This clonotype was picked up many times. This rearrangement joins TRBV24-1 to TRBJ2-3; D is undetermined. There are 16 residues in the CDR3. V dropped 2 bases and J dropped 2 bases, with 13 bases sitting between them. The V gene's germline CDR1 is KGHDR and CDR2 SFDVKD. CDR3 in amino acids: CATSDSVGLLTDTQYF. CDR3 DNA sequence: TGTGCCACCAGTGATTCCGTAGGGCTTCTCACAGATACGCAGTATTTT.

Ten or more counts support this clonotype. This chain uses TRBV12-3 or TRBV12-4 with TRBJ1-3; D unclear. The CDR3 is made up of 12 amino acids. Trimming shortened V by 2 bases and J by 7 bases, and 6 bases separated the two germline ends. This CDR3 reads CASSLMGNTIYF. For the CDR3, the DNA is TGTGCCAGCAGTTTAATGGGGAACACCATATATTTT.

This clonotype was seen many times. The chain joins TRBV20-1 to TRBJ2-2, with 13 bases fitting TRBD2. Losses at the gene ends were 2 bases for V and 5 bases for J; bases not matched to a gene: 2. The CDR3 totals 15 residues. The germline V gene has CDR1 DFQATT and CDR2 SNEGSKA (reference sequence). CDR3 sequence reads: CSARRGLAGTGELFF. Here the CDR3 DNA reads TGCAGTGCTAGAAGGGGACTAGCGGGAACCGGGGAGCTGTTTTTT.

This clonotype was counted many times. The rearrangement links TRBV20-1 to TRBJ1-1; no reliable D call. This CDR3 has 14 amino acids. V was clipped by 0 bases and J by 2 bases, with 10 bases between them. Looked up from germline, CDR1 is DFQATT and CDR2 is SNEGSKA (reference sequence). CDR3 region: CSARELGPNTEAFF. CDR3 nucleotide sequence: TGCAGTGCTAGAGAGCTAGGGCCAAACACTGAAGCTTTCTTT.

This clonotype was counted many times. The rearrangement links TRBV7-2 to TRBJ1-4, with 7 positions matching TRBD1. The CDR3 length is 14 residues. Per germline, CDR1 SGHTA and CDR2 FQGNSA. V lost 7 bases to trimming and J lost 7 bases; unmatched junction nucleotides: 9. CDR3 sequence reads: CASTRGQGVEKLFF. In DNA, the CDR3 is TGTGCCAGCACCCGGGGGCAGGGGGTTGAAAAACTGTTTTTT.

In this sample, this clonotype turned up many times. The chain is built from TRBV20-1 and TRBJ2-2; a possible D gene is TRBD2 (6 bases). V lost 2 bases and J lost 3, with 13 bases in between. CDR3 length equals 15 residues. Germline values: CDR1 DFQATT, CDR2 SNEGSKA (reference sequence). The CDR3 DNA is TGCAGTGCTAGATCCGGGAGTAGCGACACCGGGGAGCTGTTTTTT. Its translation: CSARSGSSDTGELFF.

This clonotype was recorded at least ten times. The chain links TRBV5-1 to TRBJ2-6; D gene unclear. Germline V gene data show CDR1 as SGHRS and CDR2 as YFSETQ. The ends were cut back, 4 bases at V and 1 base at J, with 9 bases in the middle. There are 15 residues in the CDR3. This chain's CDR3 is CASSNVESGANVLTF. The DNA of the CDR3 is TGCGCCAGCAGCAACGTGGAGTCTGGGGCCAACGTCCTGACTTTC.

This clonotype was seen many times. CDR3 nucleotide sequence: TGTGCCAGCAGCTTCAGGGAAGCTTTCTTT. Encoded protein: CASSFREAFF. V is TRBV7-9 and J is TRBJ1-1; D is undetermined. The CDR3 extends over 10 amino acids. Between the trimmed V and J ends, which lost 3 bases and 8 bases, there was a span of 4 bases. The germline gives CDR1 SEHNR, CDR2 FQNEAQ (reference sequence).

In its sample, this clonotype was seen many times. This rearrangement joins TRBV5-5 to TRBJ2-5; D gene unclear. The CDR3 length is 11 residues. V was pared by 4 bases and J by 3 bases, with 4 bases between. Looked up from germline, CDR1 is SGHKS and CDR2 is YYEKEE (reference sequence). CDR3 in DNA: TGTGCCAGCAGCGAGAAAGAGACCCAGTACTTC. Protein product: CASSEKETQYF.

This clonotype was observed at least ten times. The V gene is TRBV7-2, the J gene TRBJ1-5, with a weak D call TRBD1 (5 bases). Germline V gene lookup returns CDR1 SGHTA and CDR2 FQGNSA. V was trimmed by 5 bases and J by 0 bases, leaving 11 bases between them. This CDR3 comprises 15 residues. The DNA of the CDR3 is TGTGCCAGCAGCGTCAGGGAATATAGCAATCAGCCCCAGCATTTT. Its translation: CASSVREYSNQPQHF. The full variable domain, rest sourced from reference TRBV7-2 and TRBJ1-5, is GAGVSQSPSNKVTEKGKDVELRCDPISGHTALYWYRQSLGQGLEFLIYFQGNSAPDKSGLPSDRFSAERTGGSVSTLTIQRTQQEDSAVYLCASSVREYSNQPQHFGDGTRLSIL.

This clonotype was picked up many times. The chain links TRBV6-5 to TRBJ1-2; TRBD1 is a possible D gene (5 bases). The CDR3 consists of 13 residues. CDR1 and CDR2 (germline): MNHEY, SVGAGI. The V and J ends lost 5 bases and 5 bases respectively, with 12 bases between them. The CDR3 DNA is TGTGCCAGCAGTCTTACAGGAGCTTATGGCTACACCTTC. As protein: CASSLTGAYGYTF.

This clonotype occurred many times. The rearrangement uses TRBV20-1 and TRBJ1-5; no clear D gene. V gave up 6 bases and J gave up 0 bases, with 9 bases separating them. CDR1 DFQATT and CDR2 SNEGSKA come from the germline V gene (reference sequence). CDR3 length: 13 amino acids. The DNA for the CDR3 is TGCAGTGCCACTCAAAATAGCAATCAGCCCCAGCATTTT. It specifies CSATQNSNQPQHF.

This clonotype has at least ten counts. V is TRBV7-3 and J is TRBJ2-6; D gene ambiguous. Trimming pared 5 bases from V and 0 bases from J, leaving 11 bases between. Looked up from germline, CDR1 is SGHTA and CDR2 is FQGTGA. The CDR3 has 16 amino acids. CDR3 sequence: CASSQPGTSGANVLTF. As DNA, the CDR3 is TGTGCCAGCAGCCAACCGGGTACCTCTGGGGCCAACGTCCTGACTTTC. Together with reference TRBV7-3 and TRBJ2-6, the CDR3 gives the full variable domain: GAGVSQTPSNKVTEKGKYVELRCDPISGHTALYWYRQSLGQGPEFLIYFQGTGAADDSGLPNDRFFAVRPEGSVSTLKIQRTERGDSAVYLCASSQPGTSGANVLTFGAGSRLTVL.

This clonotype came up once. A much larger clone differs by one base, so this may be a read error. The rearrangement links TRBV6-5 to TRBJ2-1; D is perhaps TRBD1 (6 bases). The CDR3 length is 14 residues. Germline V gene lookup returns CDR1 MNHEY and CDR2 SVGAGI. The CDR3 protein is CSSKTGFAYNEQFF. The CDR3 DNA sequence: TGTTCCAGCAAAACAGGGTTCGCCTACAATGAGCAGTTCTTC.

The gene calls are TRBV20-1 and TRBJ2-1; D might be TRBD1 (6 bases). The CDR3 has 12 amino acids. Trimming took 3 bases from V and 8 from J, leaving 11 bases between them. Germline lookup yields CDR1 DFQATT and CDR2 SNEGSKA (reference sequence). Written as DNA, the CDR3 is TGCAGTGCTAGTAGGGGGAGATATGAGCAGTTCTTC. It yields the protein CSASRGRYEQFF.

This clonotype was observed at least ten times. This chain connects TRBV20-1 to TRBJ2-7; no definite D call. The CDR3 is made up of 16 amino acids. Per germline, CDR1 DFQATT and CDR2 SNEGSKA (reference sequence). Trimming cost V 6 bases and J 6 bases, with 27 bases left between them. CDR3: CSARAPGRGATGEQYF. In nucleotides, the CDR3 is TGCAGTGCCCGAGCGCCCGGTCGCGGCGCGACGGGCGAGCAGTACTTC.

This clonotype came up many times. The chain employs TRBV7-2 and TRBJ2-4, with 8 bases matching TRBD2. The germline gives CDR1 SGHTA, CDR2 FQGNSA. With V trimmed by 1 base and J by 0 bases, 5 bases remained unmatched. The CDR3 has 17 residues. For the CDR3, the DNA is TGTGCCAGCAGCTTAGATGGGCTAGCGGGAGCCAAAAACATTCAGTACTTC. It translates to CASSLDGLAGAKNIQYF.

In this sample, this clonotype turned up many times. The chain has TRBV7-9 and TRBJ1-1; 8 nucleotides line up with TRBD1. The junction had 2 bases not matched to a gene; V was cut back by 4 bases and J by 1 base. Germline V gene sequence: CDR1 SEHNR, CDR2 FQNEAQ (reference sequence). This CDR3 region has 14 residues. The DNA for the CDR3 is TGTGCCAGCAGCTCAGGGGGCTGGAACACTGAAGCTTTCTTT. Translated: CASSSGGWNTEAFF.

This clonotype was detected ten times or more. The genes are TRBV6-5 and TRBJ2-7; D may be TRBD2 (6 bases). Looked up from germline, CDR1 is MNHEY and CDR2 is SVGAGI. V was pared by 4 bases and J by 9 bases, with 13 bases between. The CDR3 runs to 12 residues. The CDR3 region is CASSLDRDSQYF. CDR3 DNA sequence: TGTGCCAGCAGTTTAGACCGGGACTCGCAGTACTTC.

This clonotype was seen at least ten times. The chain recombines TRBV7-3 with TRBJ1-2; 9 bases map to TRBD1. The CDR3 is 13 residues long. V lost 3 bases, J lost 6 bases, and 2 bases stayed unmatched. Germline CDR1 is SGHTA and CDR2 is FQGTGA. The CDR3 DNA is TGTGCCAGCAGCTTGGGACAGGGTGATGGCTACACCTTC. As protein: CASSLGQGDGYTF.

This clonotype was found many times. The J gene is TRBJ2-6, the V gene TRBV6-2 or TRBV6-3; D call uncertain. The CDR3 covers 19 residues. The ends were cut back, 9 bases at V and 0 bases at J, with 24 bases in the middle. From germline, CDR1 is MNHEY and CDR2 SVGEGT. The CDR3 reads CASSNPNFVGRSGANVLTF. CDR3 coding DNA: TGTGCCAGTTCAAATCCGAATTTTGTAGGGCGCTCTGGGGCCAACGTCCTGACTTTC.

There are many counts of this clonotype. V and J are TRBV5-6 and TRBJ1-2; no firm D call. CDR3 length equals 14 residues. CDR1 is SGHDT, CDR2 YYEEEE, per germline. V shed 3 bases and J shed 1 base, with 10 bases lying between them. The CDR3 nucleotides are TGTGCCAGCAGCTACATCGGGATTAACTATGGCTACACCTTC. It is translated as CASSYIGINYGYTF.

This clonotype has ten or more counts. The chain's CDR3 is CASSPAGTANEQFF. CDR3 DNA sequence: TGTGCCAGCAGCCCAGCCGGGACTGCCAATGAGCAGTTCTTC. V is TRBV7-3 and J is TRBJ2-1; TRBD2 is a possible D gene (6 bases). CDR3 length: 14 residues. Looked up from germline, CDR1 is SGHTA and CDR2 is FQGTGA. V lost 5 bases and J lost 6, with 14 bases in between.

This clonotype came up many times. The chain joins TRBV6-2 or TRBV6-3 to TRBJ2-7, with 7 bases that match TRBD2. V lost 4 bases, J lost 6 bases, and 6 bases stayed unmatched. Germline V gene lookup returns CDR1 MNHEY and CDR2 SVGEGT. There are 13 residues in the CDR3. The CDR3 bases are TGTGCCAGCAGTTTCCTTCCGGGGGGCGAGCAGTACTTC. This sequence encodes CASSFLPGGEQYF.

This clonotype was recorded at least ten times. The chain uses TRBV20-1 and TRBJ2-1; weak D call: TRBD1 (5 bases). The CDR3 has 16 amino acids. V lost 0 bases to trimming and J lost 4 bases, with 16 bases between them. Germline CDR1 and CDR2: DFQATT and SNEGSKA (reference sequence). CDR3 nucleotides: TGCAGTGCTAGAGATTTTTCGGCAGGGCTGTACAATGAGCAGTTCTTC. The encoded protein is CSARDFSAGLYNEQFF.